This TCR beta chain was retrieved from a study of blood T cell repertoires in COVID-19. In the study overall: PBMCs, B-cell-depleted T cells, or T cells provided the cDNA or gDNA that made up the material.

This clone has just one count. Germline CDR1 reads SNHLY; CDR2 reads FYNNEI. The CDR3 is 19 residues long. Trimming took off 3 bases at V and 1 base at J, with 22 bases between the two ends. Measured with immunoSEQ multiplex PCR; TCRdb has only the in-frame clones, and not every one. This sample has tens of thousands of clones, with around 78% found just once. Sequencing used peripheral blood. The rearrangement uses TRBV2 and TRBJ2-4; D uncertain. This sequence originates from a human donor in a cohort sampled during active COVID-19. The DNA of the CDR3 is TGTGCCAGCAGTGATTGGCCAGACAAGGTTGTTGGGGCCAAAAACATTCAGTACTTC. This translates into CASSDWPDKVVGAKNIQYF.